Ten or more counts support the clone carrying this T cell receptor beta chain. Its antigen is not known. This record belongs to a study of T cells after yellow fever vaccination. Study overall: Low-cell-number fractions were prepared with SMART-Seq v4 Ultra Low Input. Study results and limitations: It was the secondary response that reached its peak faster, day 5 versus 15, but it was weaker. The appearance of a small share of clonotypes in both CD4 and CD8 compartments was observed.

TCRdb redid the calling of the 5' RACE reads with MiXCR, one entry per CDR3 protein. The table shows over 110,000 distinct CDR3 sequences, with about 7.7% occurring only once. The CDR3 runs to 14 residues. The germline V and J ends were trimmed by 7 bases and 7 bases, with 17 bases remaining between them. J is TRBJ2-4 and V is TRBV12-3 or TRBV12-4; D call uncertain. The receptor was isolated from a man aged 25-45 years who received the YFV17D yellow fever vaccine. The sequences come from CD4+ T cells sorted from PBMCs, collected 5 days after the yellow fever booster vaccination. CDR3 residues: CASTSPMTRNIQYF. The CDR3 nucleotides read TGTGCCAGCACCAGCCCCATGACTCGTAACATTCAGTACTTC.